This T cell receptor (beta chain) originates from a study of CD8+CD57+ T cells in acquired aplastic anemia. Study overall: Mean yield of DNA from sorted CD4+ and CD8+ cells was roughly 3.1 ug.

Comment on this clonotype: The antigen remains undetermined. This is likely a read error, given that the CDR3 carries no conserved phenylalanine or tryptophan at its end.

All sequencing subjects had displayed CD8+CD57+ cell expansion on flow cytometry. Severe acquired aplastic anemia was present in all patients. Therapy had not been given to patients before blood sampling. Study-wide points: Patients and controls shared about 30 CD8+ CDR3 sequences, which appeared highly expressed in patients and within their immunodominant clones.

For CDR3 and TCR beta VDJ profiling, genomic DNA was the template used. TCRdb itself ran the reads through MiXCR, one entry per CDR3 protein. This sample has some 170,000 distinct CDR3 sequences; 40% to 55% occur once, and the top ten carry around 1%. The TCR comes from a human donor with aplastic anemia. Sequencing was performed on sorted CD4+, CD8+, or CD8+CD57+ T cells (not recorded which) from PBMCs.

In DNA, the CDR3 is TGTGCCATCAGTGAGGACAGGGGGCTTCCACCCCTCCACCTT. Amino acids: CAISEDRGLPPLHL. The rearrangement links TRBV10-3 to TRBJ1-6, with 10 bases matching TRBD1. The CDR3 covers 14 residues. J gave up 11 bases and V 2 bases, and 3 bases lay outside the gene matches. CDR1 and CDR2 from the germline V gene are ENHRY and SYGVKD.